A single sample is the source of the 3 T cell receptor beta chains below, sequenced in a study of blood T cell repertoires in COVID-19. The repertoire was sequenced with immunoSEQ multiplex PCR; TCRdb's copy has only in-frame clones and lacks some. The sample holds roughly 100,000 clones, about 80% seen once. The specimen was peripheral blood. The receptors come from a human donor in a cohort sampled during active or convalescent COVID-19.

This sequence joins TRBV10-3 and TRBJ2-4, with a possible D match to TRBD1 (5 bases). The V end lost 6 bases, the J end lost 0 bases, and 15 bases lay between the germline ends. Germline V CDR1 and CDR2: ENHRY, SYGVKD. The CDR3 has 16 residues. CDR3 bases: TGTGCCATCAGAGGACACCACCGATTAGCCAAAAACATTCAGTACTTC. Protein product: CAIRGHHRLAKNIQYF.

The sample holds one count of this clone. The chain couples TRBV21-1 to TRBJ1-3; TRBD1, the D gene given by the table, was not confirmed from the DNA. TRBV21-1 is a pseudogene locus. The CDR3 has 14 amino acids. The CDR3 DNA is TGTGCCAGCGGTGGACAGGGTACTGGAAACACCATATATTTT. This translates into CASGGQGTGNTIYF.

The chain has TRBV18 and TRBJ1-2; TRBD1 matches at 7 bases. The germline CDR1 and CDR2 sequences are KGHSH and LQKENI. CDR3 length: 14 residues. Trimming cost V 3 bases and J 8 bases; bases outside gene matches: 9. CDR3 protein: CASSPGTAPYGYTF. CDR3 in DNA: TGTGCCAGCTCACCCGGGACAGCCCCCTACGGCTACACCTTC. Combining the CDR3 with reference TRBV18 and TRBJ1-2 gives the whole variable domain NAGVMQNPRHLVRRRGQEARLRCSPMKGHSHVYWYRQLPEEGLKFMVYLQKENIIDESGMPKERFSAEFPKEGPSILRIQQVVRGDSAAYFCASSPGTAPYGYTFGSGTRLTVV.